Shown below are 7 T cell receptor beta chains from a single sample sequenced in a study of T-cell reconstitution after alpha-beta-depleted transplantation in children. It was with unique molecular identifiers that the TCRbeta library was prepared. TCRdb processed the PCR reads anew with MiXCR; each CDR3 protein has one entry. Here the sample spans around 64,000 distinct CDR3 sequences, around 9.9% being singletons. Sample: PBMCs, taken before TCRalphabeta/CD19-depleted stem cell transplant. These receptors all come from a boy younger than 18 with acute myeloid leukemia, due to receive a stem cell transplant.

The sample holds many counts of this clonotype. The V gene is TRBV20-1, the J gene TRBJ1-5; D remains unclear. CDR3 length: 14 amino acids. Trimming took off 2 bases at V and 3 bases at J, with 11 bases between the two ends. From germline, CDR1 is DFQATT and CDR2 SNEGSKA (reference sequence). CDR3 loop: CSARQWKDNQPQHF. The CDR3 DNA reads as TGCAGTGCTAGACAGTGGAAGGACAATCAGCCCCAGCATTTT.

This clonotype was seen more than once but under ten times. The V call is TRBV29-1, the J call TRBJ2-3; D is perhaps TRBD2 (6 bases). The CDR3 contains 13 residues. The germline V gene has CDR1 SQVTM and CDR2 ANQGSEA. The ends were cut back, 3 bases at V and 2 bases at J, with 9 bases in the middle. The CDR3: CSVDSGVTDTQYF. In nucleotides, the CDR3 is TGCAGCGTTGACTCGGGGGTCACAGATACGCAGTATTTT.

This clonotype was detected ten times or more. V is TRBV7-9 and J is TRBJ2-5; 11 bases are shared with TRBD2. Trimming cost V 4 bases and J 3 bases; bases outside gene matches: 7. CDR3 length equals 16 residues. The germline V gene encodes CDR1 SEHNR and CDR2 FQNEAQ (reference sequence). CDR3: CASSWRLAGSKETQYF. For the CDR3, the DNA is TGTGCCAGCAGCTGGAGACTAGCGGGAAGTAAAGAGACCCAGTACTTC.

Ten or more counts support this clonotype. The chain employs TRBV7-2 and TRBJ1-6, with a tentative D call TRBD1 (5 bases). There are 17 residues in the CDR3. Germline assignment: CDR1 SGHTA and CDR2 FQGNSA. Trimming took off 6 bases at V and 1 base at J, with 16 bases between the two ends. This CDR3 reads CASSYDSRESYNSPLHF. In DNA form, the CDR3 reads TGTGCCAGCAGTTACGACAGCCGGGAGTCCTATAATTCACCCCTCCACTTT. The whole variable domain, filled in from reference TRBV7-2 and TRBJ1-6, reads GAGVSQSPSNKVTEKGKDVELRCDPISGHTALYWYRQSLGQGLEFLIYFQGNSAPDKSGLPSDRFSAERTGGSVSTLTIQRTQQEDSAVYLCASSYDSRESYNSPLHFGNGTRLTVT.

This clonotype was seen a few times. The V call is TRBV27, the J call TRBJ2-6; 7 bases match TRBD1. The germline V gene has CDR1 MNHEY and CDR2 SMNVEV (reference sequence). This CDR3 has 18 residues. J lost 0 bases, V lost 1 base, and 6 bases had no gene match. The CDR3 loop reads CASSLWARGSSGANVLTF. The CDR3 DNA is TGTGCCAGCAGTTTATGGGCCAGGGGGTCCTCTGGGGCCAACGTCCTGACTTTC. Complete variable domain (other parts from reference TRBV27 and TRBJ2-6): EAQVTQNPRYLITVTGKKLTVTCSQNMNHEYMSWYRQDPGLGLRQIYYSMNVEVTDKGDVPEGYKVSRKEKRNFPLILESPSPNQTSLYFCASSLWARGSSGANVLTFGAGSRLTVL.

The chain links TRBV19 to TRBJ2-1; the D call may be TRBD1 or TRBD2 (5 bases each). V gave up 5 bases and J gave up 2 bases, with 10 bases separating them. The CDR3 sequence is 14 residues long. Germline V gene lookup returns CDR1 LNHDA and CDR2 SQIVND (reference sequence). CDR3 coding DNA: TGTGCCAGTAGTCCGGGACCCCCCTACAATGAGCAGTTCTTC. It translates to CASSPGPPYNEQFF.

V and J are TRBV7-2 and TRBJ2-3; D is undetermined. The V end was cut by 0 bases, the J end by 6 bases, with 13 bases between. This CDR3 has 15 residues. Looked up from germline, CDR1 is SGHTA and CDR2 is FQGNSA. The CDR3 DNA sequence: TGTGCCAGCAGCTTAGCGTACCGCGGAAGGGATACGCAGTATTTT. Translated: CASSLAYRGRDTQYF.